These 26 T cell receptor beta chains originate from one sample sequenced in a study of T cell clonality in common variable immunodeficiency. Sequencing used immunoSEQ multiplex PCR; TCRdb keeps in-frame clones, though not all of them. This sample comprises fewer than 65,000 clones, none seen once only. The specimen was peripheral blood mononuclear cells. The receptors originated from a person aged 18-70 years in good health.

With respect to this clone: Read data end 3 residues before the CDR3 end; the end is taken from the germline J gene. The V and J genes are TRBV11-2 and TRBJ1-1; D ambiguous. CDR3 size: 11 residues. Germline V gene sequence: CDR1 SGHAT, CDR2 FQNNGV. The V and J ends lost 6 bases and 5 bases respectively, with 7 bases between them. The CDR3 reads CASSYLTEAFF. The sequenced part of the CDR3 DNA is TGTGCCAGCAGTTACCTAACTGAA.

The sample holds many counts of this clone. The sequenced fragment ends 3 residues before the CDR3 boundary, so the rest is inferred from the germline J gene. The rearrangement links TRBV2 to TRBJ2-3, with TRBD2 as a possible D gene (7 bases). Trimming pared 7 bases from V and 1 base from J, leaving 21 bases between. Germline CDR1 is SNHLY and CDR2 is FYNNEI. The CDR3 sequence is 17 residues long. CDR3 bases read: TGTGCCAGCATCGGGGGGCGGGGCCGGGATGGCACAGATACG. It encodes CASIGGRGRDGTDT. The whole CDR3 sequence is CASIGGRGRDGTDTQYF. Complete variable domain (other parts from reference TRBV2 and TRBJ2-3): EPEVTQTPSHQVTQMGQEVILRCVPISNHLYFYWYRQILGQKVEFLVSFYNNEISEKSEIFDDQFSVERPDGSNFTLKIRSTKLEDSAMYFCASIGGRGRDGTDTQYFGPGTRLTVL.

This clone was counted only a few times. The read finishes 3 residues shy of the CDR3 end, and the germline J gene is used to complete it. The V call is TRBV19, the J call TRBJ2-5; 7 positions agree with TRBD1. V gave up 5 bases and J gave up 1 base; unmatched junction bases: 10. Germline V gene lookup returns CDR1 LNHDA and CDR2 SQIVND (reference sequence). The CDR3 is made up of 16 amino acids. Incomplete CDR3 DNA: TGTGCCAGTAGTCCGGGGACAGTTTCTATCCAAGAGACC. This gives the protein CASSPGTVSIQET. The CDR3 reads in full as CASSPGTVSIQETQYF.

This clone has ten or more counts. From the germline J gene comes the end of the CDR3, since the read stops 3 residues before it. The chain links TRBV7-9 to TRBJ2-3; maybe TRBD1 (5 bases). Germline CDR1 is SEHNR and CDR2 is FQNEAQ (reference sequence). Trimming took 2 bases from V and 2 from J, leaving 11 bases between them. This CDR3 spans 15 amino acids. The part of the CDR3 DNA that was read is TGTGCCAGCAGCTTATTAAGGGGCCTCACAGATACG. Translating it yields CASSLLRGLTDT. The whole CDR3 region reads CASSLLRGLTDTQYF.

This clone was seen repeatedly, ten times or more. The CDR3 goes on 3 residues after the read ends, and that part is filled in from the germline J gene. The V call is TRBV19, the J call TRBJ2-1; possibly TRBD1 for D (6 bases). CDR1 LNHDA and CDR2 SQIVND come from the germline V gene (reference sequence). This CDR3 is 14 amino acids long. Trimming removed 7 bases from V and 0 bases from J, with 10 bases in between. CDR3 sequence: CASTPTGSYNEQFF. The part of the CDR3 DNA that was read is TGTGCCAGTACTCCGACAGGCTCCTACAATGAG. Drawing the rest from reference TRBV19 and TRBJ2-1, the complete variable domain is DGGITQSPKYLFRKEGQNVTLSCEQNLNHDAMYWYRQDPGQGLRLIYYSQIVNDFQKGDIAEGYSVSREKKESFPLTVTSAQKNPTAFYLCASTPTGSYNEQFFGPGTRLTVL.

This clone was counted at least ten times. The sequenced fragment ends 3 residues before the CDR3 boundary, so the rest is inferred from the germline J gene. The chain couples TRBV4-1 to TRBJ2-3; 13 nucleotides align to TRBD2. Germline V CDR1 and CDR2: MGHRA, YSYEKL. The CDR3 contains 17 residues. Losses at the gene ends were 4 bases for V and 2 bases for J; bases not matched to a gene: 6. The covered CDR3 bases are TGCGCCAGCAGCCTCGGGACTAGCGGGGCTATCACAGATACG. It encodes CASSLGTSGAITDT. The CDR3, in full, reads CASSLGTSGAITDTQYF.

The table lists this clone with many counts. The read finishes 3 residues shy of the CDR3 end, and the germline J gene is used to complete it. The gene calls are TRBV5-1 and TRBJ2-5; 11 bases line up with TRBD2. CDR1 and CDR2 (germline): SGHRS, YFSETQ. The V segment lost 4 bases and the J segment 1 base; nucleotides outside the gene matches: 3. The CDR3 is made up of 15 amino acids. The CDR3 bases that were read are TGCGCCAGCAGCGGGGGGACTAGCGGCCAAGAGACC. It specifies CASSGGTSGQET. The entire CDR3 protein reads CASSGGTSGQETQYF.

Judged by abundance, this clone is large. The read terminates 3 residues ahead of where the CDR3 ends, so the germline J gene completes it. The V and J genes are TRBV6-4 and TRBJ2-2; D assignment may be TRBD1 or TRBD2 (6 bases each). Trimming pared 2 bases from V and 4 bases from J, leaving 8 bases between. Germline V gene sequence: CDR1 MRHNA, CDR2 SNTAGT. This CDR3 is 14 amino acids long. The CDR3 loop reads CASSDGGGTGELFF. Incomplete CDR3 DNA: TGTGCCAGCAGTGACGGAGGGGGCACCGGGGAG.

In its sample, this clone was seen a few times. The read ends 3 residues before the CDR3 terminus; that terminus is restored from the germline J gene. The J gene is TRBJ2-6, the V gene TRBV19; D ambiguous. Germline CDR1 and CDR2: LNHDA and SQIVND (reference sequence). The germline V and J ends were trimmed by 5 bases and 0 bases, with 8 bases remaining between them. This CDR3 is 15 amino acids long. Partial CDR3 DNA: TGTGCCAGTAGTGAACAATTCTCTGGGGCCAACGTC. Translated, it gives CASSEQFSGANV. The CDR3 as a whole reads CASSEQFSGANVLTF.

This clone was counted ten times or more. Mismatch with germline at one junction end may stem from a read error. The read terminates 3 residues ahead of where the CDR3 ends, so the germline J gene completes it. The rearrangement joins TRBV6-2 or TRBV6-3 to TRBJ2-2; maybe TRBD1 (5 bases). Germline V gives CDR1 MNHEY, CDR2 SVGEGT. CDR3 length equals 13 residues. Partial CDR3 DNA: TGCGCCAGCAGTTACTCGGACACCGAGGAG. It encodes CASSYSDTEE. The full CDR3 reads CASSYSDTEELFF.

This clone showed up many times. The observed sequence ends 3 residues before the CDR3 terminus, with the missing tail filled in from the germline J gene. The genes are TRBV6-1 and TRBJ1-2; D is perhaps TRBD1 (5 bases). Between the trimmed V and J ends, which lost 2 bases and 4 bases, there was a span of 8 bases. The CDR3 is made up of 13 amino acids. Germline V gene lookup returns CDR1 MNHNS and CDR2 SASEGT. The covered CDR3 bases are TGTGCCAGCAGTGAATCAGGGAGCTATGGC. Amino acid sequence: CASSESGSYG. The CDR3 in its entirety is CASSESGSYGYTF.

Many counts were recorded for this clone. The read comes to an end 3 residues before the CDR3 does, leaving the germline J gene to fill in the end. The V and J genes are TRBV19 and TRBJ2-1; the D gene is possibly TRBD1 (6 bases). The V end lost 6 bases, the J end lost 7 bases, and 13 bases lay between the germline ends. The germline V gene encodes CDR1 LNHDA and CDR2 SQIVND (reference sequence). The length of the CDR3 is 13 residues. The part of the CDR3 DNA that was read is TGTGCCAGTAGACCAGGGGTGTGGAATGAG. Amino acids: CASRPGVWNE. The whole CDR3 protein is CASRPGVWNEQFF.

This clone was observed many times. The observed sequence ends 3 residues before the CDR3 terminus, with the missing tail filled in from the germline J gene. This sequence joins TRBV6-1 and TRBJ2-2; TRBD1 might be the D (5 bases). The CDR3 has 15 residues. CDR1 is MNHNS and CDR2 is SASEGT in the germline V gene. Trimming removed 0 bases at V and 6 bases at J, with 11 bases between. Incomplete CDR3 DNA: TGTGCCAGCAGTGAAGCAGGACACCAGGCCGGGGAG. It codes for CASSEAGHQAGE. The full CDR3 sequence reads CASSEAGHQAGELFF.

This clone was seen repeatedly, ten times or more. The observed sequence ends 3 residues before the CDR3 terminus, with the missing tail filled in from the germline J gene. This chain uses TRBV7-2 with TRBJ1-4; maybe TRBD1 (6 bases). V lost 1 base and J lost 8, with 8 bases in between. Germline CDR1 and CDR2: SGHTA and FQGNSA. The length of the CDR3 is 13 residues. CDR3 DNA (partial): TGTGCCAGCAGCTTAGAGAGGGGGGAAAAA. It codes for CASSLERGEK. The whole CDR3 protein reads CASSLERGEKLFF.

This clone was counted at least ten times. The CDR3 extends 3 residues past the end of the read, so its final part is completed from the germline J gene. This sequence joins TRBV12-5 and TRBJ1-1; tentatively, D is TRBD1 (5 bases). The CDR3 is 17 amino acids. Trimming left V 2 bases short and J 4 bases short, with 20 bases between. Germline CDR1 LGHNT, CDR2 FRNRAP. CDR3 bases read: TGTGCTAGTGGTTTGCCCCTTTCGACAGTGATTGGCACTGAA. It is translated as CASGLPLSTVIGTE. The entire CDR3 reads CASGLPLSTVIGTEAFF.

This clone has at least ten counts. The read ends 3 residues before the CDR3 terminus; that terminus is restored from the germline J gene. V is TRBV6-2 or TRBV6-3 and J is TRBJ1-1, with 7 bases fitting TRBD1. The germline gives CDR1 MNHEY, CDR2 SVGEGT. This CDR3 spans 15 amino acids. The CDR3: CASSSSGTAPQGAFF. Partial CDR3 DNA: TGTGCCAGCAGTTCCTCCGGGACAGCCCCTCAGGGG.

In its sample, this clone was seen many times. The read finishes 3 residues shy of the CDR3 end, and the germline J gene is used to complete it. This chain uses TRBV7-2 with TRBJ1-2; D not certain. V lost 0 bases and J lost 5, with 13 bases in between. Per germline, CDR1 SGHTA and CDR2 FQGNSA. The CDR3 totals 15 residues. The part of the CDR3 DNA that was read is TGTGCCAGCAGCTTAGCTTCGGCAGGTTTTTATGGC. It yields the protein CASSLASAGFYG. The full-length CDR3 reads as CASSLASAGFYGYTF.

This clone was seen ten or more times. The read finishes 3 residues shy of the CDR3 end, and the germline J gene is used to complete it. The chain uses TRBV28 and TRBJ2-2; D is ambiguous. The CDR3 is made up of 13 amino acids. Germline V gene sequence: CDR1 MDHEN, CDR2 SYDVKM. Trimming pared 7 bases from V and 3 bases from J, leaving 9 bases between. CDR3 DNA, as far as it was read: TGTGCCAGCACTCGCGGATACACCGGGGAG. This encodes CASTRGYTGE. The complete CDR3 reads CASTRGYTGELFF.

To note about this clone: It is likely a read error: a sequence one base away is far more abundant. The read ends 3 residues before the CDR3 terminus; that terminus is restored from the germline J gene. The chain is built from TRBV7-2 and TRBJ2-7; TRBD1 might be the D (6 bases). The germline CDR1 and CDR2 sequences are SGHTA and FQGNSA. The ends were cut back, 3 bases at V and 3 bases at J, with 12 bases in the middle. This CDR3 spans 14 amino acids. CDR3 residues: CASSLRTAFYEQYF. Partial CDR3 DNA: TGTGCCAGCAGCTTGAGGACAGCCTTCTACGAG.

This clone was seen at least ten times. The read is 3 residues too short to cover the CDR3 end, so that end is filled in from the germline J gene. The gene calls are TRBV5-4 and TRBJ2-7; 11 bases line up with TRBD1. The length of the CDR3 is 14 residues. V was clipped by 7 bases and J by 5 bases; unmatched bases: 8. The germline V gene encodes CDR1 SGHNT and CDR2 YYREEE (reference sequence). This CDR3 reads CASFGQGAIDEQYF. Partial CDR3 DNA: TGTGCCAGCTTTGGACAGGGGGCAATAGACGAG.

In this sample, this clone turned up many times. The CDR3 end is not reached by the read, which stops 3 residues before it; the germline J gene fills it in. The rearrangement joins TRBV18 to TRBJ1-1, with D tentatively TRBD1 (5 bases). From germline, CDR1 is KGHSH and CDR2 LQKENI. V lost 1 base, J lost 1 base, and 7 bases lay in between. The CDR3 has 14 residues. CDR3 loop: CASSPLGANTEAFF. The part of the CDR3 DNA that was read is TGTGCCAGCTCACCACTTGGGGCGAACACTGAA.

This clone was recorded many times. The read ends 3 residues early relative to the CDR3; the germline J gene fills the gap. The chain has TRBV27 and TRBJ1-6; D possibly corresponds to TRBD1 (6 bases). The germline V gene has CDR1 MNHEY and CDR2 SMNVEV (reference sequence). The CDR3 loop spans 20 amino acids. Trimming shortened V by 1 base and J by 4 bases, and 23 bases separated the two germline ends. The sequenced part of the CDR3 DNA is TGTGCCAGCAGTTTATGGAGCACGCTCGGGACACCTAGATATAATTCACCC. Amino acids: CASSLWSTLGTPRYNSP. The full CDR3 reads CASSLWSTLGTPRYNSPLHF.

This clone was detected a few times. The read ends 3 residues shy of where the CDR3 ends; the end is completed using the germline J gene. The V call is TRBV2, the J call TRBJ1-3, with TRBD1 matching over 9 bases. CDR3 length: 14 residues. Germline loops: CDR1 SNHLY, CDR2 FYNNEI. V lost 3 bases to trimming and J lost 4 bases; unmatched junction nucleotides: 1. The sequenced part of the CDR3 DNA is TGTGCCAGCAGTGAGGACAGGGGCGGAAACACC. Its protein is CASSEDRGGNT. In full, the CDR3 reads CASSEDRGGNTIYF.

This clone has ten or more counts. CDR3 residues: CASSEPIPLSGTKNTEAFF. The covered CDR3 bases are TGTGCCAGCAGTGAACCCATCCCCCTTTCCGGGACAAAGAACACTGAA. The rearrangement links TRBV2 to TRBJ1-1, with D perhaps TRBD1 (6 bases). The CDR3 end falls 3 residues outside the read, so it is completed with the germline J gene. The germline CDR1 and CDR2 sequences are SNHLY and FYNNEI. Trimming removed 2 bases at V and 1 base at J, with 23 bases between. The length of the CDR3 is 19 residues.

This clone was detected a few times. The read terminates 3 residues ahead of where the CDR3 ends, so the germline J gene completes it. The J gene is TRBJ1-1, the V gene TRBV6-2 or TRBV6-3, with TRBD1 matching 7 bases. The CDR3 length is 11 residues. The germline V gene encodes CDR1 MNHEY and CDR2 SVGEGT. V shed 7 bases and J 4 bases; nucleotides not matched to a gene: 0. The CDR3 here is CASKGATEAFF. CDR3 bases read: TGTGCCAGCAAGGGGGCCACTGAA.

In this sample, this clone turned up many times. The read is 3 residues too short to cover the CDR3 end, so that end is filled in from the germline J gene. The genes are TRBV6-1 and TRBJ2-5; D is uncertain. The V and J ends lost 1 base and 4 bases respectively, with 10 bases between them. CDR1 MNHNS and CDR2 SASEGT come from the germline V gene. There are 14 residues in the CDR3. CDR3 DNA, as far as it was read: TGTGCCAGCAGTGAAGGTCTTTCTCGAGAGACC. Its translation is CASSEGLSRET. The full CDR3 protein is CASSEGLSRETQYF.